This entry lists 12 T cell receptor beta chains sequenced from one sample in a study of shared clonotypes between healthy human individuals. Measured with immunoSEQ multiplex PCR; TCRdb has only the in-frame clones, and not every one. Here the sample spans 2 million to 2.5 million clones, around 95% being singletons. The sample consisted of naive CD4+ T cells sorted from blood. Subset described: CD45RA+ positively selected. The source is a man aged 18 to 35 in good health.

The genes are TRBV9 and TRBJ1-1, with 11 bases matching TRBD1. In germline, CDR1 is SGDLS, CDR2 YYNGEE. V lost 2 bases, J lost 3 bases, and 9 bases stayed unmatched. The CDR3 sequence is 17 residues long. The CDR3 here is CASSVGTGGGLDTEAFF. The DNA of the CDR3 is TGTGCCAGCAGCGTCGGGACAGGGGGAGGTTTAGACACTGAAGCTTTCTTT.

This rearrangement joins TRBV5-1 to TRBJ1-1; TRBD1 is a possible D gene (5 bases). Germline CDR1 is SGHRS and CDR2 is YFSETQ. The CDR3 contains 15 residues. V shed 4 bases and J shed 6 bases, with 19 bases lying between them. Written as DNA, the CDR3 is TGCGCCAGCAGCCCCTCGGGGGAGGGATACGCTGAAGCTTTCTTT. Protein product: CASSPSGEGYAEAFF.

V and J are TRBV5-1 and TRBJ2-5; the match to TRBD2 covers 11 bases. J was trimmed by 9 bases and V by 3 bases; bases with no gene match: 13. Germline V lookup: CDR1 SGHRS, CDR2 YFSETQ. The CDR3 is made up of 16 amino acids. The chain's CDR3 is CASSSSGLAASGAQYF. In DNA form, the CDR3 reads TGCGCCAGCAGCTCGTCGGGACTAGCGGCTTCCGGGGCCCAGTACTTC.

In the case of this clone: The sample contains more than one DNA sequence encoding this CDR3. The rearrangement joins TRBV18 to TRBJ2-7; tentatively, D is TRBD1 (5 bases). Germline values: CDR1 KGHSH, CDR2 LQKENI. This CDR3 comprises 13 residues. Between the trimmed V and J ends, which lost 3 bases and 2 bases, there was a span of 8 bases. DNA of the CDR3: TGTGCCAGCTCACCCACAGGCCCCTACGAGCAGTACTTC. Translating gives CASSPTGPYEQYF.

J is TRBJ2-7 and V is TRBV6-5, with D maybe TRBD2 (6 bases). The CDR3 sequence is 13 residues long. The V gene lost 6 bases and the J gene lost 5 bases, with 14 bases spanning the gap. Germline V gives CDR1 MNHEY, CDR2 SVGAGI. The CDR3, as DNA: TGTGCCAGCAGCCAGACTAGTAGCCACGAGCAGTACTTC. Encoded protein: CASSQTSSHEQYF.

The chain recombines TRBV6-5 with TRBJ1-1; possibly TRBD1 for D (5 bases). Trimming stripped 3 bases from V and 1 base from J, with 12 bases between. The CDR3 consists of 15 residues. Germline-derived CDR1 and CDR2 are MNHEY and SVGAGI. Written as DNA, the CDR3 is TGTGCCAGCAGTTATCAGGGAAAGCAGAACACTGAAGCTTTCTTT. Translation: CASSYQGKQNTEAFF.

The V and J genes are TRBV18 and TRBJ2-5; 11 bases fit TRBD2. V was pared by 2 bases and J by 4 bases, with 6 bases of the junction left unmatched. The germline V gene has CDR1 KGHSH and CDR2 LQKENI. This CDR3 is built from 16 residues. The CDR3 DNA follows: TGTGCCAGCTCACCATTTACTAGCGGGAGTGGAGAGACCCAGTACTTC. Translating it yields CASSPFTSGSGETQYF.

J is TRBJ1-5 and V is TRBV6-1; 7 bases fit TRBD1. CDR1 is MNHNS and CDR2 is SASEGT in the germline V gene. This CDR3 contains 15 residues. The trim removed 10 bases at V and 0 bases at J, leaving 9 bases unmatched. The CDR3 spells CATIVQGYSNQPQHF. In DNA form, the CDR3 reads TGTGCCACCATCGTACAGGGGTATAGCAATCAGCCCCAGCATTTT.

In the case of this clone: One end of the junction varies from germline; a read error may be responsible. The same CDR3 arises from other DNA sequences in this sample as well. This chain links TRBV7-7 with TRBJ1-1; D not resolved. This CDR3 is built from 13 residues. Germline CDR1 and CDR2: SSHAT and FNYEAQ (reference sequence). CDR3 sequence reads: CASSLGRNTEAFF. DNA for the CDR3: TGTGCTAGCAGCTTAGGGAGGAACACTGAAGCTTTCTTT.

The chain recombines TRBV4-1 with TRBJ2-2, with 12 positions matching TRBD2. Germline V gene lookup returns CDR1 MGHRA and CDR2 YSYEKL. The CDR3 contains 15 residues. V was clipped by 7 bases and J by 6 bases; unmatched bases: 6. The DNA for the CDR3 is TGCGCCAGCACGCGACTAGCGGGAGTCCCCGGGGAGCTGTTTTTT. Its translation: CASTRLAGVPGELFF.

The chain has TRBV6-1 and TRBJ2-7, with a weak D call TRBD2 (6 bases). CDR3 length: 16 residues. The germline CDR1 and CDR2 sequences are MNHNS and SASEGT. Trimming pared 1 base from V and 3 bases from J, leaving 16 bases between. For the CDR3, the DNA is TGTGCCAGCAGTGAAGAGACTCGGGAGTACTTCTACGAGCAGTACTTC. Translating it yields CASSEETREYFYEQYF.

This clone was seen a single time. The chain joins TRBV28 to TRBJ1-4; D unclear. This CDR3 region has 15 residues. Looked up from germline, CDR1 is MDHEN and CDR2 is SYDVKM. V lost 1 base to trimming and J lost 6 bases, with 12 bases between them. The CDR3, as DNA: TGTGCCAGCAGTTTATCGGGTGCCCTTGATGAAAAACTGTTTTTT. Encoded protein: CASSLSGALDEKLFF.